This T cell receptor (beta chain) was captured by sequencing in a study of blood T cell repertoires in COVID-19. As for the study in general: The origin of the acute and convalescent COVID-19 samples was the United States, Italy and Spain.

CDR3 size: 19 residues. Germline V gene sequence: CDR1 LNHDA, CDR2 SQIVND (reference sequence). The V end lost 3 bases, the J end lost 1 base, and 22 bases lay between the germline ends. Clones were sequenced by immunoSEQ multiplex PCR, and TCRdb holds only the in-frame ones, with some missing. The sample shows roughly 420,000 clones, roughly 88% of them seen only once. J is TRBJ2-4 and V is TRBV19, with a tentative D call TRBD1 (6 bases). The sequenced material came from PBMCs or T cells enriched from blood (not recorded which). The sequence was collected from a woman aged 25 to 39 with acute COVID-19. The CDR3 is CASSIGRRGPIFAKNIQYF. In DNA, the CDR3 is TGTGCCAGTAGTATTGGCCGCAGGGGTCCGATTTTTGCCAAAAACATTCAGTACTTC.